This T cell receptor (beta chain) was documented in a study of T cell repertoires in ileal Crohn's disease. Findings of the study overall: Mucosal expansions were suggested to be mainly CD8 T cells.

Using immunoSEQ multiplex PCR, the repertoire was profiled, and TCRdb retains in-frame clones only, with some absent. The sample yields some 16,000 clones, roughly 80% seen once. V lost 0 bases, J lost 2 bases, and 7 bases lay in between. Germline V gives CDR1 SGHRS, CDR2 YFSETQ. CDR3 length: 14 amino acids. With regard to this clone: The target antigen is unknown.

The rearrangement joins TRBV5-1 to TRBJ2-3; D not resolved. The receptor was isolated from an adult with Crohn's disease. The specimen sequenced was ileal tissue. Here the CDR3 DNA reads TGCGCCAGCAGCTTGGCCCTAGACACAGATACGCAGTATTTT. Its translation is CASSLALDTDTQYF.